What follows describes a single T cell receptor beta chain. The germline V gene has CDR1 SGDLS and CDR2 YYNGEE. The V gene lost 4 bases and the J gene lost 5 bases, with 6 bases spanning the gap. This CDR3 has 11 amino acids. This sample stems from a study of T cell responses to AZD1222 COVID-19 vaccine. Using immunoSEQ multiplex PCR, the repertoire was profiled, and TCRdb retains in-frame clones only, with some absent. The table has about 150,000 clones, about 82% seen once; the top ten hold around 8%. V and J are TRBV9 and TRBJ1-1; no clear D. Sample: peripheral blood, taken 28 days after the second dose of the MenACWY control vaccine. The clonotype originates from an adult who received the MenACWY meningococcal vaccine as a control. The CDR3 is CASSPLTEAFF. In DNA, the CDR3 is TGTGCCAGCAGCCCTCTTACTGAAGCTTTCTTT.